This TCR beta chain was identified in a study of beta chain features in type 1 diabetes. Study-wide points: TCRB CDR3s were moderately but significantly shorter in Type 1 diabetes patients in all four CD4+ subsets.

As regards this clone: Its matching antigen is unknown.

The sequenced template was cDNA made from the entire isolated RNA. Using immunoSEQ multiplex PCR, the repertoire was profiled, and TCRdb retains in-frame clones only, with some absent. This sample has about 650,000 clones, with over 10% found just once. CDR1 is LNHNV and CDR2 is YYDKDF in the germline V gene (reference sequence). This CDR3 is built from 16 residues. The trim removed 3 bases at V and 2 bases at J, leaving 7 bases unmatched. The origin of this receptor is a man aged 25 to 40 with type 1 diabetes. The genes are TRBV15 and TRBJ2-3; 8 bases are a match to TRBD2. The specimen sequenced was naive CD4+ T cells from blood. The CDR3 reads CATSSNSGGNTDTQYF. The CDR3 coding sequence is TGTGCCACCAGCAGCAACAGCGGGGGAAACACAGATACGCAGTATTTT.